A selection of T cell receptor beta chains follows, all from one sample in a study of T-cell reconstitution after alpha-beta-depleted transplantation in children. TCRdb independently ran MiXCR on the PCR reads; one entry per CDR3 protein. The table includes 450,000 to 600,000 distinct CDR3 sequences, approximately 12% detected once. Sequencing used PBMCs, mostly from graft donor cells, obtained 360 days after TCRalphabeta/CD19-depleted stem cell transplant. The receptors were gathered from a male patient younger than 18 who had a stem cell transplant for acute myeloid leukemia, so the T cells may come from the graft donor. CDR3s include the opening cysteine and the closing phenylalanine or tryptophan. The D gene is left open where the match is weak.

v_call: TRBV29-1
d_call: NA
j_call: TRBJ2-1
cdr3_aa: CSVLGGGGAASDRYNEQFF

v_call: TRBV5-6
d_call: NA
j_call: TRBJ2-1
cdr3_aa: CASSLTPLSTLYNEQFF

v_call: TRBV10-3
d_call: TRBD1
j_call: TRBJ2-7
cdr3_aa: CAIRPTGQPYEQYF

v_call: TRBV14
d_call: NA
j_call: TRBJ2-7
cdr3_aa: CASSQRIQGGEQYF

v_call: TRBV20-1
d_call: NA
j_call: TRBJ1-4
cdr3_aa: CSARDFQGLNEKLFF

v_call: TRBV20-1
d_call: NA
j_call: TRBJ2-1
cdr3_aa: CSAVLVYEQFF

v_call: TRBV11-1
d_call: TRBD2
j_call: TRBJ2-4
cdr3_aa: CASSLGLAGEGAKNIQYF

v_call: TRBV28
d_call: TRBD2
j_call: TRBJ2-7
cdr3_aa: CASSLGLAGGLSYEQYF

v_call: TRBV29-1
d_call: NA
j_call: TRBJ2-1
cdr3_aa: CSGGATVTHNEQFF

v_call: TRBV2
d_call: NA
j_call: TRBJ2-7
cdr3_aa: CASSAAQGPPGEQYF

v_call: TRBV5-6
d_call: NA
j_call: TRBJ1-3
cdr3_aa: CASSLDVGPGNTIYF

v_call: TRBV24-1
d_call: NA
j_call: TRBJ2-1
cdr3_aa: CATSLGGAPYNEQFF

v_call: TRBV28
d_call: NA
j_call: TRBJ2-7
cdr3_aa: CASRLALKTYEQYF

v_call: TRBV6-2/TRBV6-3
d_call: TRBD1
j_call: TRBJ1-1
cdr3_aa: CASRVRDRALVNTEAFF

v_call: TRBV29-1
d_call: NA
j_call: TRBJ2-4
cdr3_aa: CSARDFVAKNIQYF

v_call: TRBV6-6
d_call: TRBD2
j_call: TRBJ2-5
cdr3_aa: CASDAGVTQETQYF

v_call: TRBV5-1
d_call: NA
j_call: TRBJ2-3
cdr3_aa: CASSLTQPTDTQYF

v_call: TRBV7-2
d_call: TRBD1
j_call: TRBJ1-5
cdr3_aa: CASSLRQGHQPQHF

v_call: TRBV7-9
d_call: NA
j_call: TRBJ2-2
cdr3_aa: CASSFTDLYGATGELFF

v_call: TRBV7-2
d_call: NA
j_call: TRBJ1-1
cdr3_aa: CASSLATRRNTEAFF

v_call: TRBV15
d_call: NA
j_call: TRBJ2-7
cdr3_aa: CATSNSRVGSYEQYF

v_call: TRBV5-5
d_call: TRBD1
j_call: TRBJ2-1
cdr3_aa: CASSAPRPTGGPSEQFF